Only a few counts were recorded for the clone carrying this T cell receptor beta chain. The target antigen is unknown. The sample belongs to a study of T-cell memory formation after mild COVID-19. Study observations and caveats: The study found balanced CD4/CD8 in clones contracting day 15 to 85 and a CD4+ lean in later expanders. Cross-reactive memory appears to have joined, as suggested by some responding clones showing up in pre-infection memory.

MiXCR, run by TCRdb on the 5' RACE reads, gives a single entry per CDR3 protein. The sample includes some 260,000 distinct CDR3 sequences, over 15% of them seen just once. Per the germline V gene, CDR1 is DFQATT and CDR2 is SNEGSKA (reference sequence). Trimming removed 3 bases from V and 3 bases from J; junction bases left unmatched: 6. This CDR3 comprises 15 residues. The clonotype was recovered from a man aged 18 to 35 who had mild COVID-19 (a few samples of this study predate the infection). Cell type and time point are not known. The source material was PBMCs or a T cell subset sorted from them (not recorded which). J is TRBJ2-3 and V is TRBV20-1, with TRBD2 identical over 10 bases. The CDR3 loop reads CSARNSGGSTDTQYF. The DNA of the CDR3 is TGCAGTGCTAGGAATAGCGGGGGGTCGACAGATACGCAGTATTTT.